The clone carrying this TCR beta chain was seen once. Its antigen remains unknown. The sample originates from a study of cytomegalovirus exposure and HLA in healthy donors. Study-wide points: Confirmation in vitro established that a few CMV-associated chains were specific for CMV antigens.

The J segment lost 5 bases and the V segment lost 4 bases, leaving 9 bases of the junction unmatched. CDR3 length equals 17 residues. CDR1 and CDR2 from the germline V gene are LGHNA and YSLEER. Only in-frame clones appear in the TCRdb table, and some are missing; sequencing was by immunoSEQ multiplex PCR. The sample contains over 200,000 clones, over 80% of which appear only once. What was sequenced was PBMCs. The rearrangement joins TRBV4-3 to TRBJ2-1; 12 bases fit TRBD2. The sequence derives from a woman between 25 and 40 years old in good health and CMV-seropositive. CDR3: CASSLRARLAGDNEQFF. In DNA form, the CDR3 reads TGCGCCAGCAGCCTAAGGGCCCGACTAGCGGGAGACAATGAGCAGTTCTTC.